The 3 T cell receptor beta chains in this list originate from one sample, sequenced in a study of T cell responses to AZD1222 COVID-19 vaccine. TCRdb keeps only in-frame clones here, not all; method: immunoSEQ multiplex PCR. The sample consists of roughly 100,000 clones, around 83% of them appearing once. Here the sequenced sample was peripheral blood, taken on day 0 of AZD1222 vaccination. The receptors shown here come from an adult in good health.

The rearrangement joins TRBV19 to TRBJ1-2; a possible D gene is TRBD1 (6 bases). The CDR3 contains 14 residues. Germline V gene data show CDR1 as LNHDA and CDR2 as SQIVND (reference sequence). Trimming pared 3 bases from V and 8 bases from J, leaving 16 bases between. DNA of the CDR3: TGTGCCAGTAGTATTTCGGCAGGGGTGGACGGCTACACCTTC. The encoded protein is CASSISAGVDGYTF.

This clone appeared once. The chain is built from TRBV13 and TRBJ2-1; no clear D. The CDR3 is made up of 13 amino acids. Germline values: CDR1 PRHDT, CDR2 FYEKMQ (reference sequence). The V end was cut by 5 bases, the J end by 2 bases, with 7 bases between. CDR3 region: CASSPNPYNEQFF. The CDR3 DNA sequence: TGTGCCAGCAGCCCTAATCCCTACAATGAGCAGTTCTTC.

The V call is TRBV28, the J call TRBJ1-2; D unclear. Trimming took off 3 bases at V and 4 bases at J, with 9 bases between the two ends. Germline assignment: CDR1 MDHEN and CDR2 SYDVKM. This CDR3 region has 13 residues. The CDR3 bases are TGTGCCAGCAGTTTCGGGAACCCCTATGGCTACACCTTC. Translation: CASSFGNPYGYTF.